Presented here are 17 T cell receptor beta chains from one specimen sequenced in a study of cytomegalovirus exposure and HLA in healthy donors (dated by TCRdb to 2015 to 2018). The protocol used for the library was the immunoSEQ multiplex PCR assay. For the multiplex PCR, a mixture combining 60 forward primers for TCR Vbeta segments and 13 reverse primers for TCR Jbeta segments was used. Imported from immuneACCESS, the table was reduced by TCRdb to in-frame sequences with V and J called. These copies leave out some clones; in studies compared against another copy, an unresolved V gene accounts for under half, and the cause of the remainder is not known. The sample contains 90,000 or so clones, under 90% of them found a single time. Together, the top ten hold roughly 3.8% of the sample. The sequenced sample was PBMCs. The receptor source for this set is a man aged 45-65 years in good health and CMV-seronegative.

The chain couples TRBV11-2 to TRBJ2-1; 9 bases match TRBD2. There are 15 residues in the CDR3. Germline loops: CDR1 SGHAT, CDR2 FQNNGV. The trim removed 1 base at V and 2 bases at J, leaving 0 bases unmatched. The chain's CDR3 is CASSLASGTYNEQFF. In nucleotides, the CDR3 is TGTGCCAGCAGCTTAGCTAGCGGGACCTACAATGAGCAGTTCTTC.

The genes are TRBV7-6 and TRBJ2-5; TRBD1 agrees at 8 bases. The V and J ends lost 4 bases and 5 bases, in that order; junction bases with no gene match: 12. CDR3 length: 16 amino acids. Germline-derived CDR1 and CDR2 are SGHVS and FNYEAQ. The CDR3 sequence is CASSSDTNRQGETQYF. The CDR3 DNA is TGTGCCAGCAGCTCCGACACTAATAGACAGGGGGAGACCCAGTACTTC.

This CDR3 is CASSLGTSGVSSTDTQYF. The CDR3 DNA reads as TGTGCCAGCAGCTTAGGGACTAGCGGGGTATCTAGCACAGATACGCAGTATTTT. This chain joins TRBV13 and TRBJ2-3; 11 bases are a match to TRBD2. Germline V gene sequence: CDR1 PRHDT, CDR2 FYEKMQ (reference sequence). The V segment lost 0 bases and the J segment 0 bases; nucleotides outside the gene matches: 5. This CDR3 has 18 amino acids.

CDR3 coding DNA: TGTGCCAGCAGCTTAGTGACTAGCGGGAGAAATGAGCAGTTCTTC. This encodes CASSLVTSGRNEQFF. V gene TRBV7-2 combines with J gene TRBJ2-1; TRBD2 agrees at 12 bases. The V gene's germline CDR1 is SGHTA and CDR2 FQGNSA. The ends lost 1 base at V and 7 bases at J; junction bases unmatched: 2. The CDR3 has 15 amino acids.

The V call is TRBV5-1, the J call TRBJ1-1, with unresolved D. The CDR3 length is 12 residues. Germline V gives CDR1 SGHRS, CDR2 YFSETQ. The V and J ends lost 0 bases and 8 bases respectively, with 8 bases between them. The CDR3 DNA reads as TGCGCCAGCAGCTTGGGCAGTTACGAAGCTTTCTTT. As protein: CASSLGSYEAFF. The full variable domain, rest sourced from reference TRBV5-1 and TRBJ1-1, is KAGVTQTPRYLIKTRGQQVTLSCSPISGHRSVSWYQQTPGQGLQFLFEYFSETQRNKGNFPGRFSGRQFSNSRSEMNVSTLELGDSALYLCASSLGSYEAFFGQGTRLTVV.

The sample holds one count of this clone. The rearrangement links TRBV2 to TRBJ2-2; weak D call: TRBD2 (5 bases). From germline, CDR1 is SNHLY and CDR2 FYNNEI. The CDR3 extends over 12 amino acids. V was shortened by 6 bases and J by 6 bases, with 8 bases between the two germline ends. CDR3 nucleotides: TGTGCCAGCAGAAGCGGCTCCGGGGAGCTGTTTTTT. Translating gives CASRSGSGELFF.

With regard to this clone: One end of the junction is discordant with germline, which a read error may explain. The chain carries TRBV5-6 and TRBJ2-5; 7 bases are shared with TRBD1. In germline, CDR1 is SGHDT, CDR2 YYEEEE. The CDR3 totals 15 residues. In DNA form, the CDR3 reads TGTGCCAGCAGCTTGGAAGCGACAGGGCAAGAGCCCCAGTACTTC. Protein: CASSLEATGQEPQYF.

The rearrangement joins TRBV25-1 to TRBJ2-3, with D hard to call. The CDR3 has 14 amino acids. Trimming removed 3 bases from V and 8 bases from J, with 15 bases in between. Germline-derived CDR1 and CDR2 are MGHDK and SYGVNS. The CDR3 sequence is CASSERVPPGTQYF. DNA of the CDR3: TGTGCCAGCAGTGAGAGAGTGCCGCCAGGTACGCAGTATTTT.

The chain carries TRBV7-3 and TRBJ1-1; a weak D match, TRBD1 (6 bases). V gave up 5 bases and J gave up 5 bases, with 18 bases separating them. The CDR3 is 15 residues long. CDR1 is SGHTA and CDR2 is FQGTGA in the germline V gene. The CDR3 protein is CASSPTGQKRTEAFF. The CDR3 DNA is TGTGCCAGCAGCCCTACGGGACAAAAGAGGACTGAAGCTTTCTTT.

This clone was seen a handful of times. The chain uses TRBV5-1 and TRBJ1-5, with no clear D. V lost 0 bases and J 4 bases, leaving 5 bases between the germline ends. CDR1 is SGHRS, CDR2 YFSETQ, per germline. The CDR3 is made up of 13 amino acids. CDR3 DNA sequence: TGCGCCAGCAGCTTGGACGGGAATCAGCCCCAGCATTTT. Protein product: CASSLDGNQPQHF.

The CDR3 loop is CASRYRETGTEAFF. In DNA, the CDR3 is TGTGCCAGCAGGTACAGGGAAACTGGGACTGAAGCTTTCTTT. The chain links TRBV6-1 to TRBJ1-1, with TRBD1 as a possible D gene (6 bases). The CDR3 extends over 14 amino acids. V lost 6 bases, J lost 5 bases, and 16 bases lay in between. Germline V lookup: CDR1 MNHNS, CDR2 SASEGT.

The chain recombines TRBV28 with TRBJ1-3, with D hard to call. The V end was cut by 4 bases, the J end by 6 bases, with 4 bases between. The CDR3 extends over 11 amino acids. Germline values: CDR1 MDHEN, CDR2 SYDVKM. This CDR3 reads CASSSLNTIYF. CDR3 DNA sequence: TGTGCCAGCAGTTCCTTAAACACCATATATTTT.

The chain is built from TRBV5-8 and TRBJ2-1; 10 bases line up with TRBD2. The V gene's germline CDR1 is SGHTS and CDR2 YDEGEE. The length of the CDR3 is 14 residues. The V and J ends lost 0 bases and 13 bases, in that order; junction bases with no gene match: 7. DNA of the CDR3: TGTGCCAGCAGCTTGGCCCGGACTAGCGGTTTTCAGTTCTTC. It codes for CASSLARTSGFQFF.

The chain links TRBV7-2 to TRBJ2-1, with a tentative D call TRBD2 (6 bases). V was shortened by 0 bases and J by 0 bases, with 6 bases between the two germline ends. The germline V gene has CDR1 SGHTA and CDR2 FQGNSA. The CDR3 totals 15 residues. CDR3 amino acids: CASSLARGSYNEQFF. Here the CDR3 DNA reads TGTGCCAGCAGCTTAGCGCGGGGCTCCTACAATGAGCAGTTCTTC.

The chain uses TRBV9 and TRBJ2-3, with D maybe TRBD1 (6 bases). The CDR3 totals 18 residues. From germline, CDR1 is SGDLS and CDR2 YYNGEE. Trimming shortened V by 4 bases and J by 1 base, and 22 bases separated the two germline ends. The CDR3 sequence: CASSTGPGHTPGTDTQYF. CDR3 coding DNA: TGTGCCAGCAGCACCGGCCCGGGACATACCCCCGGCACAGATACGCAGTATTTT. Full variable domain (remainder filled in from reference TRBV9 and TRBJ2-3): DSGVTQTPKHLITATGQRVTLRCSPRSGDLSVYWYQQSLDQGLQFLIQYYNGEERAKGNILERFSAQQFPDLHSELNLSSLELGDSALYFCASSTGPGHTPGTDTQYFGPGTRLTVL.

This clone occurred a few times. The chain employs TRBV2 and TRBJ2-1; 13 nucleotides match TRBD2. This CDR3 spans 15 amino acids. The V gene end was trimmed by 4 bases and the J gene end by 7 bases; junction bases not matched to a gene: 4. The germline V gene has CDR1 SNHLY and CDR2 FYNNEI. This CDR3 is CASSGLAGGANEQFF. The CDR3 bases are TGTGCCAGCAGTGGACTAGCGGGGGGTGCTAATGAGCAGTTCTTC. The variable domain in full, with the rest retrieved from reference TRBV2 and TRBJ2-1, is EPEVTQTPSHQVTQMGQEVILRCVPISNHLYFYWYRQILGQKVEFLVSFYNNEISEKSEIFDDQFSVERPDGSNFTLKIRSTKLEDSAMYFCASSGLAGGANEQFFGPGTRLTVL.

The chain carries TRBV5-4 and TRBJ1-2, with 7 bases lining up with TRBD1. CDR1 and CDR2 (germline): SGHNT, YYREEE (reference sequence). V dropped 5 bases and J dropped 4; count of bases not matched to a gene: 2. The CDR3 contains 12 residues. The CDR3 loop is CASRRDSYGYTF. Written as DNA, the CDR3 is TGTGCCAGCAGGCGGGACAGCTATGGCTACACCTTC.